This record concerns one T cell receptor (beta chain) sequence. Its antigen remains unidentified. This sample was included in a study of post-analysis software for immune sequencing data. Study results and limitations: Those with multiple sclerosis, the patient group, showed significantly lower normalized Chao1 diversity than controls. Higher frequency in patients than in controls was seen for about five TRBV segments, with TRBV5-6, TRBV5-1 and TRBV20-1 among them.

The TCR beta cDNA libraries carried unique molecular identifiers. T cells numbering roughly 0.9 to 11 million gave rise to 400,000 to 550,000 cDNA molecules. TCRdb called the PCR reads again in MiXCR, with one record for every CDR3 protein. The sample includes around 700,000 distinct CDR3 sequences, 55% to 60% of them seen just once. Germline CDR1 SGHRS, CDR2 YFSETQ. Trimming shortened V by 0 bases and J by 6 bases, and 13 bases separated the two germline ends. CDR3 size: 15 residues. This chain joins TRBV5-1 and TRBJ2-1; D is unclear. The sample was blood. This TCR was recovered from a girl aged 2 to 10 with multiple sclerosis. The CDR3 DNA sequence: TGCGCCAGCAGCTTGGTGTCAGATCTTCGCAATGAGCAGTTCTTC. Its translation: CASSLVSDLRNEQFF.